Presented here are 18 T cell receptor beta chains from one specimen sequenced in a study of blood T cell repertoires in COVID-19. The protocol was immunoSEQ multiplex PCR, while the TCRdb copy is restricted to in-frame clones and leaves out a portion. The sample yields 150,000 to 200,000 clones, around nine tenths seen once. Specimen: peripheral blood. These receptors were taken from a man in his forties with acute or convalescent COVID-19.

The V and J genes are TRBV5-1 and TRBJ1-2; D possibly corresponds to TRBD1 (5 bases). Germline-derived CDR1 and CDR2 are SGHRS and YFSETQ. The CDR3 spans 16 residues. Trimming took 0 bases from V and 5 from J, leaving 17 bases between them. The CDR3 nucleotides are TGCGCCAGCAGCTTGGATAGGGGCGTTGAGAAATATGGCTACACCTTC. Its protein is CASSLDRGVEKYGYTF.

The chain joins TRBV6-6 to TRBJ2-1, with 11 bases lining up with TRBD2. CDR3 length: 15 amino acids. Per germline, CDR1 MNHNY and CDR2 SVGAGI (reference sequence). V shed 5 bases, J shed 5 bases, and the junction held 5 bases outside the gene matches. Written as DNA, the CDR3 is TGTGCCAGCAGTCATAGCGGGGGGGCCAACAATGAGCAGTTCTTC. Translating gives CASSHSGGANNEQFF.

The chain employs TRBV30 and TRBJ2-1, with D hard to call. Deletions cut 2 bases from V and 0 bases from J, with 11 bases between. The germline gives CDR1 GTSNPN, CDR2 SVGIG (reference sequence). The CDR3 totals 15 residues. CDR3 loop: CAWSSGIISYNEQFF. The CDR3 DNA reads TGTGCCTGGAGTTCTGGCATAATCTCCTACAATGAGCAGTTCTTC.

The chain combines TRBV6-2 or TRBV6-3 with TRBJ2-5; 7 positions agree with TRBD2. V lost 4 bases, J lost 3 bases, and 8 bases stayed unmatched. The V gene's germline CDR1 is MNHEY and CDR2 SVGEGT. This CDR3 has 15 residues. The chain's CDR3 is CASSWEGRAEETQYF. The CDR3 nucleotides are TGTGCCAGCAGTTGGGAGGGAAGGGCGGAAGAGACCCAGTACTTC.

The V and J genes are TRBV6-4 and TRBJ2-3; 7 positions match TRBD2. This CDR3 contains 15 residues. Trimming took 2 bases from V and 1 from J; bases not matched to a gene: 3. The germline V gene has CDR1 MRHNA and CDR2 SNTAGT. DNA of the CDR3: TGTGCCAGCAGTGACCGTGGACTAGGCACAGATACGCAGTATTTT. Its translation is CASSDRGLGTDTQYF.

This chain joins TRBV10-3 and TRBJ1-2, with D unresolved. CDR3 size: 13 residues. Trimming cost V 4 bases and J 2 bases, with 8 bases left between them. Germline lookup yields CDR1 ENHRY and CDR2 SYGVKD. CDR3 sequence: CAISGQVNYGYTF. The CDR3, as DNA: TGTGCCATCAGTGGGCAGGTGAACTATGGCTACACCTTC.

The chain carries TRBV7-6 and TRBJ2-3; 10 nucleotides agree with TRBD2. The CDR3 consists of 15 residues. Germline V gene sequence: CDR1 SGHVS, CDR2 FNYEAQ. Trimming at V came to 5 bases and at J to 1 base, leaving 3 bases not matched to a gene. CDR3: CASSRGTSGTDTQYF. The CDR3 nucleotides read TGTGCCAGCAGCCGCGGGACTAGCGGCACAGATACGCAGTATTTT.

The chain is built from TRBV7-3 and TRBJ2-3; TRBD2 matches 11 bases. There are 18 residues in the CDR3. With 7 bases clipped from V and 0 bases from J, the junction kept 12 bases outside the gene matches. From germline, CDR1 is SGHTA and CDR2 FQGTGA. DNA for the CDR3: TGTGCCAGCACCAAAATCGGGACTAGCGGCTCTAGCACAGATACGCAGTATTTT. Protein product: CASTKIGTSGSSTDTQYF.

For the CDR3, the DNA is TGTGCCAGCAGGCCAGGGGATGAAAAACTGTTTTTT. Its translation is CASRPGDEKLFF. The chain carries TRBV12-3 or TRBV12-4 and TRBJ1-4; possibly TRBD1 for D (6 bases). The CDR3 length is 12 residues. Trimming took off 6 bases at V and 6 bases at J, with 8 bases between the two ends.

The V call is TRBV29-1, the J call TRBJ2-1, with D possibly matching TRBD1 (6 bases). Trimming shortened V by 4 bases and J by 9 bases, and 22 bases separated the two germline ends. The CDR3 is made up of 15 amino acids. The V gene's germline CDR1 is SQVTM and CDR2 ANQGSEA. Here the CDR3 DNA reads TGCAGCGTTGTGAAGCAGGGGTTTCCCCACAGTGAGCAGTTCTTC. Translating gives CSVVKQGFPHSEQFF.

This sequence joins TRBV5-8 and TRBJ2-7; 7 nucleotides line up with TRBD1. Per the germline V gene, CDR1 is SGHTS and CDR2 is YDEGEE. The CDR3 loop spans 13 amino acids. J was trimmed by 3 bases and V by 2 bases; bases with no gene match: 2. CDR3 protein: CASSFGQVYEQYF. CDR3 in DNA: TGTGCCAGCAGCTTTGGACAGGTCTACGAGCAGTACTTC.

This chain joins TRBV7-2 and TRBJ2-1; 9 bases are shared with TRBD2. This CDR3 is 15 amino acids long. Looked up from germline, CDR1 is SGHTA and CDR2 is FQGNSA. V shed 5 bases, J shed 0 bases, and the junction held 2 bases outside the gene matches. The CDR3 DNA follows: TGTGCCAGCAGCACGGGACTAGCCTCCTACAATGAGCAGTTCTTC. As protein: CASSTGLASYNEQFF.

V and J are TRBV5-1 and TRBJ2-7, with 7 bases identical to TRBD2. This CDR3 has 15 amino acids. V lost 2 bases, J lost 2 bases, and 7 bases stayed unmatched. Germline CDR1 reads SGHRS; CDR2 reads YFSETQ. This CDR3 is CASSFGGGETYEQYF. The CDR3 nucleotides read TGCGCCAGCAGCTTTGGCGGGGGAGAAACCTACGAGCAGTACTTC.

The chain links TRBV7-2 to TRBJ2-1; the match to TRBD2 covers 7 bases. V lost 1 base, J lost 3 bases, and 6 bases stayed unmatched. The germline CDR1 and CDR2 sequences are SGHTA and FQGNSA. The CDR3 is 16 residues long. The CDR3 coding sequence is TGTGCCAGCAGCTTAGGAGGGATAGCGGGCTACAATGAGCAGTTCTTC. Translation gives CASSLGGIAGYNEQFF. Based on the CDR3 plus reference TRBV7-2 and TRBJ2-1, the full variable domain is GAGVSQSPSNKVTEKGKDVELRCDPISGHTALYWYRQSLGQGLEFLIYFQGNSAPDKSGLPSDRFSAERTGGSVSTLTIQRTQQEDSAVYLCASSLGGIAGYNEQFFGPGTRLTVL.

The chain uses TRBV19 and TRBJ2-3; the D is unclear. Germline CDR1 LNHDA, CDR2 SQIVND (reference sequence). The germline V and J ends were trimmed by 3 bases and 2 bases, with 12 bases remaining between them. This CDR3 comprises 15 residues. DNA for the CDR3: TGTGCCAGTAGTATTTTTGGGCGTCCCACAGATACGCAGTATTTT. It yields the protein CASSIFGRPTDTQYF.

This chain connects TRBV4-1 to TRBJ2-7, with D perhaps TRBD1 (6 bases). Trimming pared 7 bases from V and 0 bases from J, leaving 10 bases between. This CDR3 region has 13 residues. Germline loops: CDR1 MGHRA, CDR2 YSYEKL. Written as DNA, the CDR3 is TGCGCCAGCATGGACAGCAACTCCTACGAGCAGTACTTC. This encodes CASMDSNSYEQYF.

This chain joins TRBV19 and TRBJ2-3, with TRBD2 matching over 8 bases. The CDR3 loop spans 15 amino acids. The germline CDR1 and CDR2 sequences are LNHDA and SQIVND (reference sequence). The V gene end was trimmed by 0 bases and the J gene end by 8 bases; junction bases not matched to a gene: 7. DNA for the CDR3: TGTGCCAGTAGTATAGAGAGGCGGGGGGCCAGTACGCAGTATTTT. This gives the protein CASSIERRGASTQYF.

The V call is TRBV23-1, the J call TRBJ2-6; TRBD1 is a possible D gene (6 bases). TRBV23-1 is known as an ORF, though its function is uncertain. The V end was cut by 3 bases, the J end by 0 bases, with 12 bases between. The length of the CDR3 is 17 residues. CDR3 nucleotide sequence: TGCGCCAGCAGTCACACAGGGTCCCGCTCTGGGGCCAACGTCCTGACTTTC. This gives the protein CASSHTGSRSGANVLTF.